The source of this T cell receptor beta chain is a study of T cells expressing NK-cell markers. Study-level information: One of eight sequenced donors was HCMV-seronegative; the other seven were seropositive. Overall study results and limits: It was still unclear whether expanded NKG2C+ T cell clones were HCMV specific.

TCRdb derives one entry per CDR3 protein from the 5' RACE reads, leaving out DNA. This sample's clone table lists fewer than 550,000 distinct CDR3 sequences. As concerns this clonotype: As yet, its antigen is unknown.

The source material was blood T cells: a sorted CD56 or NKG2C T cell subset, CD4+ or CD8+ T cells, or bulk PBMC T cells (not recorded which). The sequence derives from a woman aged 50 to 60 in good health.

This CDR3 is CSVVAVSGISYNEQFF. V is TRBV29-1 and J is TRBJ2-1. CDR1 is SQVTM, CDR2 ANQGSEA, per germline. This CDR3 region has 16 residues.